What follows are 21 T cell receptor beta chains derived from one specimen sequenced in a study of human T cells and chemical hapten exposure. Time point specified: pre-sensitization, week 0. Treatment noted: therapeutic diphenylcyclopropenone sensitization with weekly scalp DPC. MiXCR, applied by TCRdb to the RACE reads, yields one record per CDR3 protein. The sample contains over 55,000 distinct CDR3 sequences, roughly a tenth of which appear only once. Sequenced material: whole blood, taken in connection with sensitization to the hapten diphenylcyclopropenone (DPC). These receptors were collected from a man in his forties or fifties with alopecia areata. Some clones in this sample may be carry-over from other donors' samples.

The sample holds a few counts of this clonotype. This chain connects TRBV6-1 to TRBJ2-1; D unresolved. This CDR3 has 14 amino acids. Trimming took off 1 base at V and 2 bases at J, with 6 bases between the two ends. Germline values: CDR1 MNHNS, CDR2 SASEGT. This CDR3 is CASSEGRTYNEQFF. CDR3 coding DNA: TGTGCCAGCAGTGAAGGCAGGACCTACAATGAGCAGTTCTTC.

This clonotype was seen more than once but under ten times. V is TRBV5-1 and J is TRBJ2-7; D gene uncertain. The CDR3 has 12 amino acids. V shed 4 bases and J shed 2 bases, with 7 bases lying between them. Germline CDR1 is SGHRS and CDR2 is YFSETQ. CDR3 amino acids: CASSLTPYEQYF. The CDR3 DNA follows: TGCGCCAGCAGCCTCACCCCCTACGAGCAGTACTTC.

J is TRBJ1-6 and V is TRBV27; a weak D match, TRBD1 (6 bases). Per germline, CDR1 MNHEY and CDR2 SMNVEV (reference sequence). The CDR3 has 15 residues. The V end lost 5 bases, the J end lost 8 bases, and 16 bases lay between the germline ends. The CDR3 nucleotides read TGTGCCAGCAGTGCATGGGAGACAGGAGATTCACCCCTCCACTTT. Protein sequence: CASSAWETGDSPLHF.

This clonotype was recorded many times. The chain links TRBV2 to TRBJ2-6; possibly TRBD1 or TRBD2 for D (5 bases each). V was pared by 4 bases and J by 1 base, with 17 bases between. The V gene's germline CDR1 is SNHLY and CDR2 FYNNEI. The CDR3 sequence is 18 residues long. CDR3 region: CASSVGGDRVSGANVLTF. Here the CDR3 DNA reads TGTGCCAGCAGTGTTGGGGGAGATAGGGTTTCTGGGGCCAACGTCCTGACTTTC.

The sample holds many counts of this clonotype. V is TRBV2 and J is TRBJ1-1; D is ambiguous. Germline V gives CDR1 SNHLY, CDR2 FYNNEI. V was shortened by 6 bases and J by 5 bases, with 10 bases between the two germline ends. The CDR3 has 12 residues. CDR3 coding DNA: TGTGCCAGCAGCGCTAGATTTACTGAAGCTTTCTTT. Its protein is CASSARFTEAFF.

This clonotype occurred many times. The V and J genes are TRBV24-1 and TRBJ2-2; the match to TRBD1 covers 7 bases. The ends lost 10 bases at V and 7 bases at J; junction bases unmatched: 8. Per germline, CDR1 KGHDR and CDR2 SFDVKD. This CDR3 is 13 amino acids long. The CDR3 reads CATRNRGIGELFF. The DNA of the CDR3 is TGTGCCACACGGAACAGGGGAATCGGGGAGCTGTTTTTT.

This clonotype was recorded many times. The CDR3 bases are TGTGCCAGCAGTTATACCCGATTGGATACGCAGTATTTT. Translated: CASSYTRLDTQYF. The V call is TRBV6-5, the J call TRBJ2-3, with no clear D. The CDR3 is made up of 13 amino acids. Looked up from germline, CDR1 is MNHEY and CDR2 is SVGAGI. With 3 bases removed from V and 6 bases from J, the gap between germline ends came to 10 bases.

This clonotype was observed a handful of times. The V call is TRBV7-6, the J call TRBJ2-3, with a possible D match to TRBD2 (5 bases). Trimming took 0 bases from V and 6 from J, leaving 10 bases between them. The CDR3 spans 14 residues. CDR1 and CDR2 from the germline V gene are SGHVS and FNYEAQ. CDR3 DNA: TGTGCCAGCAGCTTAGCGGGAGAATTGGATACGCAGTATTTT. Protein product: CASSLAGELDTQYF. Complete variable domain (other parts from reference TRBV7-6 and TRBJ2-3): GAGVSQSPRYKVTKRGQDVALRCDPISGHVSLYWYRQALGQGPEFLTYFNYEAQQDKSGLPNDRFSAERPEGSISTLTIQRTEQRDSAMYRCASSLAGELDTQYFGPGTRLTVL.

This rearrangement joins TRBV28 to TRBJ2-5; D uncertain. CDR1 and CDR2 from the germline V gene are MDHEN and SYDVKM. V was shortened by 1 base and J by 10 bases, with 10 bases between the two germline ends. The CDR3 totals 12 residues. CDR3 coding DNA: TGTGCCAGCAGTTTATACACCAGCATCCAGTACTTC. This codes for CASSLYTSIQYF.

The chain couples TRBV30 to TRBJ2-1; D is uncertain. The CDR3 sequence is 12 residues long. The germline V gene has CDR1 GTSNPN and CDR2 SVGIG (reference sequence). Trimming took off 3 bases at V and 9 bases at J, with 12 bases between the two ends. CDR3 DNA sequence: TGTGCCTGGAGCCCTACCAATACTGAGCAGTTCTTC. It is translated as CAWSPTNTEQFF.

This clonotype was picked up a small number of times. This chain joins TRBV2 and TRBJ2-5; D call uncertain. V was clipped by 3 bases and J by 5 bases, with 13 bases between them. This CDR3 comprises 14 residues. The germline V gene encodes CDR1 SNHLY and CDR2 FYNNEI. DNA for the CDR3: TGTGCCAGCAGTGACCCGCGGCTCCGGGAGACCCAGTACTTC. This sequence encodes CASSDPRLRETQYF.

This clonotype has more than one count but fewer than ten. This chain connects TRBV7-9 to TRBJ2-5; 7 nucleotides match TRBD1. CDR3 length equals 15 residues. Germline V lookup: CDR1 SEHNR, CDR2 FQNEAQ (reference sequence). V was clipped by 3 bases and J by 2 bases; unmatched bases: 6. In DNA, the CDR3 is TGTGCCAGCAGCTTTGGGACAGCCCCACAAGAGACCCAGTACTTC. Translation: CASSFGTAPQETQYF. The whole variable domain, remainder taken from reference TRBV7-9 and TRBJ2-5, is DTGVSQNPRHKITKRGQNVTFRCDPISEHNRLYWYRQTLGQGPEFLTYFQNEAQLEKSRLLSDRFSAERPKGSFSTLEIQRTEQGDSAMYLCASSFGTAPQETQYFGPGTRLLVL.

This clonotype was counted many times. This chain joins TRBV20-1 and TRBJ1-6; 10 nucleotides match TRBD1. This CDR3 contains 14 residues. CDR1 DFQATT and CDR2 SNEGSKA come from the germline V gene (reference sequence). V gave up 5 bases and J gave up 10 bases; unmatched junction bases: 8. CDR3 sequence (DNA): TGCAGTGCTCACCATGGACAGGGGGGATCACCCCTCCACTTT. Its protein product is CSAHHGQGGSPLHF.

This clonotype was found many times. The V gene is TRBV2, the J gene TRBJ2-1; 7 positions match TRBD2. Germline CDR1 SNHLY, CDR2 FYNNEI. The CDR3 loop spans 13 amino acids. Trimming at V came to 8 bases and at J to 10 bases, leaving 11 bases not matched to a gene. CDR3 region: CASQRGPSVEQFF. The CDR3 DNA reads as TGTGCCAGCCAGCGGGGCCCCTCTGTAGAGCAGTTCTTC.

This clonotype occurred many times. The rearrangement uses TRBV20-1 and TRBJ2-4; TRBD2 matches 11 bases. This CDR3 has 13 residues. CDR1 and CDR2 (germline): DFQATT, SNEGSKA (reference sequence). The trim removed 5 bases at V and 14 bases at J, leaving 11 bases unmatched. The CDR3 loop reads CSAAGLAEGGEYF. CDR3 bases: TGCAGTGCTGCGGGACTAGCGGAGGGAGGGGAGTACTTC.

This clonotype was found a few times. J is TRBJ1-6 and V is TRBV12-3 or TRBV12-4, with a weak D call TRBD1 (6 bases). The CDR3 has 14 residues. Trimming pared 8 bases from V and 5 bases from J, leaving 13 bases between. The CDR3 nucleotides are TGTGCCAGCCGGACAGCTTTCAATAATTCACCCCTCCACTTT. Translation gives CASRTAFNNSPLHF.

This clonotype has at least ten counts. This chain links TRBV10-3 with TRBJ1-2; 9 positions match TRBD1. This CDR3 comprises 13 residues. V trimming: 10 bases; J trimming: 6 bases; junction bases outside the gene matches: 9. CDR1 and CDR2 from the germline V gene are ENHRY and SYGVKD. Written as DNA, the CDR3 is TGTGCCACCAGGGGACAGGGAAGGGATGGCTACACCTTC. Translating it yields CATRGQGRDGYTF.

The V gene is TRBV6-2 or TRBV6-3, the J gene TRBJ1-1, with TRBD1 as a possible D gene (6 bases). Germline CDR1 MNHEY, CDR2 SVGEGT. The V end was cut by 6 bases, the J end by 1 base, with 12 bases between. The CDR3 sequence is 14 residues long. This CDR3 reads CASSPWTANTEAFF. The CDR3 DNA reads as TGTGCCAGCAGCCCCTGGACAGCGAACACTGAAGCTTTCTTT.

The gene calls are TRBV3-1 and TRBJ2-7; D is uncertain. CDR1 and CDR2 from the germline V gene are LGHDT and YNNKEL (reference sequence). This CDR3 has 14 residues. Between the trimmed V and J ends, which lost 0 bases and 2 bases, there was a span of 8 bases. The CDR3 spells CASSQDVRTYEQYF. CDR3 coding DNA: TGTGCCAGCAGCCAAGATGTCAGGACCTACGAGCAGTACTTC.

The chain employs TRBV4-3 and TRBJ1-6; a possible D gene is TRBD1 (6 bases). The CDR3 contains 16 residues. Trimming left V 0 bases short and J 8 bases short, with 14 bases between. Germline V gene sequence: CDR1 LGHNA, CDR2 YSLEER. Here the CDR3 reads CASSQDWQGQDSPLHF. CDR3 nucleotides: TGCGCCAGCAGCCAAGATTGGCAGGGGCAGGATTCACCCCTCCACTTT.

The rearrangement links TRBV18 to TRBJ2-5; TRBD2 aligns across 9 bases. The CDR3 covers 14 residues. The junction had 3 bases not matched to a gene; V was cut back by 4 bases and J by 3 bases. Germline CDR1 KGHSH, CDR2 LQKENI. In nucleotides, the CDR3 is TGTGCCAGCTCACTGGTAGCGGGAGAAGAGACCCAGTACTTC. Translation gives CASSLVAGEETQYF.